The 6 T cell receptor beta chains reported below all come from one sample, sequenced in a study of blood T cell repertoires in COVID-19. Measured with immunoSEQ multiplex PCR; TCRdb has only the in-frame clones, and not every one. The data contain around 300,000 clones, around 90% of them seen just once; the ten biggest clones take up approximately 0.94%. Sequences were obtained from peripheral blood. The receptors were sampled from a woman in her thirties or forties who had recovered from COVID-19.

This rearrangement joins TRBV9 to TRBJ2-1; D might be TRBD2 (6 bases). Trimming stripped 0 bases from V and 0 bases from J, with 16 bases between. The CDR3 is made up of 18 amino acids. Germline CDR1 SGDLS, CDR2 YYNGEE. The CDR3 DNA sequence: TGTGCCAGCAGCGTAGCTAAGGCTAGCGCCCTCTCCTACAATGAGCAGTTCTTC. This sequence encodes CASSVAKASALSYNEQFF.

The chain combines TRBV7-2 with TRBJ1-1, with TRBD1 as a possible D gene (5 bases). CDR1 and CDR2 (germline): SGHTA, FQGNSA. Trimming left V 0 bases short and J 1 base short, with 12 bases between. The CDR3 has 16 residues. The CDR3 reads CASSLAGRGGNTEAFF. The CDR3 nucleotides read TGTGCCAGCAGCTTAGCGGGACGGGGGGGGAACACTGAAGCTTTCTTT.

J is TRBJ2-5 and V is TRBV2; TRBD1 matches 8 bases. CDR3 length: 12 residues. The V gene end was trimmed by 8 bases and the J gene end by 2 bases; junction bases not matched to a gene: 1. Germline V gene data show CDR1 as SNHLY and CDR2 as FYNNEI. The CDR3 region is CASGTGQETQYF. CDR3 in DNA: TGTGCCAGCGGGACAGGACAAGAGACCCAGTACTTC.

CDR3 coding DNA: TGTGCCACCCACCCGACAGGGTGGGAGGACGAGCAGTACTTC. Amino acids: CATHPTGWEDEQYF. This chain uses TRBV28 with TRBJ2-7, with D tentatively TRBD1 (7 bases). Germline values: CDR1 MDHEN, CDR2 SYDVKM. Trimming pared 10 bases from V and 5 bases from J, leaving 21 bases between. The CDR3 contains 14 residues.

This clone was recorded once. The gene calls are TRBV18 and TRBJ2-1, with 9 bases matching TRBD1. CDR1 is KGHSH, CDR2 LQKENI, per germline. CDR3 length: 15 residues. V lost 6 bases and J lost 3; bases outside the gene matches: 6. CDR3 region: CASSTDRGHYNEQFF. The CDR3 region has the DNA TGTGCCAGCTCGACGGACAGGGGTCACTACAATGAGCAGTTCTTC.

The rearrangement links TRBV3-1 (or the pseudogene TRBV3-2) to TRBJ2-7; the match to TRBD2 covers 8 bases. This CDR3 comprises 14 residues. Germline V lookup: CDR1 LGHDT, CDR2 YNNKEL (reference sequence). The V gene end was trimmed by 0 bases and the J gene end by 11 bases; junction bases not matched to a gene: 9. The CDR3 is CASSQDTGRDYKYF. CDR3 bases: TGTGCCAGCAGCCAAGATACCGGGAGGGACTACAAGTACTTC.